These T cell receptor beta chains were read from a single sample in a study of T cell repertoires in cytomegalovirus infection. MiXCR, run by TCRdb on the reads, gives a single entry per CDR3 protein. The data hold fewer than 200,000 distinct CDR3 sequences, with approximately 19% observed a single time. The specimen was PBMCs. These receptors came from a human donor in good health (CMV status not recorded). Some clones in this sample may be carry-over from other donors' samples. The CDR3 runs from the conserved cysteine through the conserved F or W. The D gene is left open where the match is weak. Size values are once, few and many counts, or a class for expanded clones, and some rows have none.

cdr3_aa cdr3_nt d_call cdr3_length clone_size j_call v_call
CVSSFSGLRTDTQYF TGTGTCAGCAGCTTTAGTGGACTACGCACGGATACGCAGTATTTT . 15 . TRBJ2-3 TRBV7-3
CASRGDTRTDTQYF TGTGCCAGCAGGGGGGACACCCGCACAGATACGCAGTATTTT . 14 few TRBJ2-3 TRBV2
CATSRDTAEKLFF TGTGCCACCAGCAGAGATACGGCTGAAAAACTGTTTTTT . 13 . TRBJ1-4 TRBV15
CASGTLYNEQFF TGTGCCAGCGGTACCCTCTACAATGAGCAGTTCTTC . 12 . TRBJ2-1 TRBV5-6
CASTPGQGAPGANVLTF TGTGCCAGCACCCCCGGCCAGGGGGCGCCTGGGGCCAACGTCCTGACTTTC TRBD1 17 few TRBJ2-6 TRBV6-6
CASSGDRGMNTEAFF TGCGCCAGCAGTGGGGACAGGGGTATGAACACTGAAGCTTTCTTT TRBD1 15 . TRBJ1-1 TRBV10-2
CASSYGTAGTSPLHF TGTGCCAGCAGCTACGGGACAGCCGGTACTTCACCCCTCCACTTT TRBD1 15 few TRBJ1-6 TRBV6-1
CSVLLLAGGIYEQYF TGCAGCGTACTACTACTAGCGGGGGGAATTTACGAGCAGTACTTC TRBD2 15 few TRBJ2-7 TRBV29-1
CASSLIDANTGELFF TGTGCTAGCAGCCTCATAGACGCGAACACCGGGGAGCTGTTTTTT . 15 few TRBJ2-2 TRBV7-6
CASSSLAGAEQFF TGTGCCAGCAGTTCCCTAGCGGGGGCCGAGCAGTTCTTC TRBD2 13 few TRBJ2-1 TRBV12-3/TRBV12-4
CASSLGVSGGADYEQYF TGCGCCAGCAGCTTGGGGGTTAGCGGGGGCGCCGACTACGAGCAGTACTTC TRBD2 17 . TRBJ2-7 TRBV5-1
CASSETGYEQYF TGTGCCAGCAGCGAGACAGGGTACGAGCAGTACTTC TRBD1 12 . TRBJ2-7 TRBV9
CASSLVHSNQPQHF TGTGCCAGCAGCTTAGTCCATAGCAATCAGCCCCAGCATTTT . 14 many TRBJ1-5 TRBV7-8
CSAASGASSYEQYF TGCAGTGCAGCAAGCGGAGCCAGCTCCTACGAGCAGTACTTC . 14 . TRBJ2-7 TRBV20-1
CASARGTGRDEQYF TGTGCTAGTGCCCGAGGGACAGGGAGGGACGAGCAGTACTTC TRBD1 14 . TRBJ2-7 TRBV12-5
CAISDRRHSGRSNTGELFF TGTGCCATCAGTGACCGCCGTCATTCGGGACGATCGAACACCGGGGAGCTGTTTTTT . 19 . TRBJ2-2 TRBV10-3
CAWSVDSYGYTF TGTGCCTGGAGTGTAGACAGCTATGGCTACACCTTC . 12 . TRBJ1-2 TRBV30
CASSLVAGSGELFF TGCGCCAGCAGCTTGGTGGCAGGGTCCGGGGAGCTGTTTTTT . 14 few TRBJ2-2 TRBV5-1